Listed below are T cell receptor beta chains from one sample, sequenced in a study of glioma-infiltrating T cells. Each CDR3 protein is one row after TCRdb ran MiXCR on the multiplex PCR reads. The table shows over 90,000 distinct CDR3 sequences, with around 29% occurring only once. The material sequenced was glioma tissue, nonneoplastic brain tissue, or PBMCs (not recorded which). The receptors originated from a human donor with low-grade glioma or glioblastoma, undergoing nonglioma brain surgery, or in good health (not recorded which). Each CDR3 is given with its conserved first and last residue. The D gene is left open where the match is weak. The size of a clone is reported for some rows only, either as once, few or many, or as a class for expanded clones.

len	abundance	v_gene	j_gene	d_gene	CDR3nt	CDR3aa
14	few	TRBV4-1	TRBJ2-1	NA	TGCGCCAGCAGGCGAACTGGGGGTCTAGGTGAGCAGTTCTTC	CASRRTGGLGEQFF
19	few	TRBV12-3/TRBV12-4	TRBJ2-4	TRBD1	TGTGCCAGCAGTGCGGACAGGGTAGGGCAGTACCTAGCCAAAAACATTCAGTACTTC	CASSADRVGQYLAKNIQYF
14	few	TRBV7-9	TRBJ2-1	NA	TGTGCCAGCAGCGAAGGGCTTGATAGCAATGAGCAGTTCTTC	CASSEGLDSNEQFF
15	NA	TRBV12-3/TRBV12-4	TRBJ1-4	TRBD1	TGTGCCAGCACCAGAACGGGAGGGGGCATAGAAAAACTGTTTTTT	CASTRTGGGIEKLFF
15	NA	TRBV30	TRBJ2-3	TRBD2	TGTGCCTGCACCTTACTAGCGGGGGGCCGGGATACGCAGTATTTT	CACTLLAGGRDTQYF
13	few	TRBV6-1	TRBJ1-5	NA	TGTGCCAGTACAGGGACGGGCAATCAGCCCCAGCATTTT	CASTGTGNQPQHF
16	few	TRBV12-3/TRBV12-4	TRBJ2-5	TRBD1	TGTGCCAGCAGTCCGGACAGGGGAGGAGCTGGGGAGACCCAGTACTTC	CASSPDRGGAGETQYF
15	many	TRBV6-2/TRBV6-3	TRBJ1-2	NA	TGTGCCAGCAGTTACAGGGCCACTCTTAACTATGGCTACACCTTC	CASSYRATLNYGYTF
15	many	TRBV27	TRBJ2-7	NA	TGTGCCAGCAGTGACCGGGACACCACAGGGAGCGAGCAGTACTTC	CASSDRDTTGSEQYF
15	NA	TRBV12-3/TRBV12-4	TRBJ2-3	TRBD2	TGTGCCAGCACCCCGGGACTAGCGGGCACAGATACGCAGTATTTT	CASTPGLAGTDTQYF
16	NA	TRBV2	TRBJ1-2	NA	TGTGCCAGCAGTGTAAGAGGGGTTACCTTAAACTATGGCTACACCTTC	CASSVRGVTLNYGYTF
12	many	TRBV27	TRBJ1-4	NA	TGTGCCAGCAAGGGGATTAGCGAAAAACTGTTTTTT	CASKGISEKLFF
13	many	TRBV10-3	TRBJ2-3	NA	TGTGCCACCGCCGGGACTAGCACAGATACGCAGTATTTT	CATAGTSTDTQYF
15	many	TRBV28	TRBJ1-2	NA	TGTGCCAGCAGTTTATTGGTCGGTCGGCAAACAACGAGAACCTTC	CASSLLVGRQTTRTF
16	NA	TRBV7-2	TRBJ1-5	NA	TGTGCCAGCAGCTTAGATCCGGGAGGGTCCTATCAGCCCCAGCATTTT	CASSLDPGGSYQPQHF
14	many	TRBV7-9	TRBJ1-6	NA	TGTGCCAGCAGCTTAGTCCAGGTTAATTCACCCCTCCACTTT	CASSLVQVNSPLHF
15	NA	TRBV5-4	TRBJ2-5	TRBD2	TGTGCCAGCAGCCAAGGACTAGCGGGGATGAAGACCCAGTACTTC	CASSQGLAGMKTQYF
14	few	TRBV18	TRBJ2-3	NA	TGTGCCAGCTCACCGGGACACCACACAGATACGCAGTATTTT	CASSPGHHTDTQYF
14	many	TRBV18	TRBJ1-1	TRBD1	TGTGCCAGCTCACCAGACAGGGACTTCACTGAAGCTTTCTTT	CASSPDRDFTEAFF
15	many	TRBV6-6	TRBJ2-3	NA	TGTGCCAGCAGTTACTCGACCGGGGTTGGAGATACGCAGTATTTT	CASSYSTGVGDTQYF
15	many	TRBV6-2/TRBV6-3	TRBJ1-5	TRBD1	TGTGCCAGCAGTACGACAGGGGGGCCTGGACAGCCCCAGCATTTT	CASSTTGGPGQPQHF
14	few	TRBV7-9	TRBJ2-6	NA	TGTGCCAGCAGCTTCCAACAGGGGGCCAACGTCCTGACTTTC	CASSFQQGANVLTF
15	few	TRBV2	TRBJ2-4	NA	TGTGCCAGCAGTGATTTACAGGGTGCCAAAAACATTCAGTACTTC	CASSDLQGAKNIQYF
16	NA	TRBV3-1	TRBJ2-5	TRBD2	TGTGCCAGCAGTCTCAGCGGGGGCGCCCACCAAGAGACCCAGTACTTC	CASSLSGGAHQETQYF
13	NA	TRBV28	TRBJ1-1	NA	TGTGCCAGCAGCTTAGAGATCGGCCGAAAAGCTTTCTTT	CASSLEIGRKAFF
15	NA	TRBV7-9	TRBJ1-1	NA	TGTGCCAGCAGCTACGGACAGACCATGAACACTGAAGCTCTCTTT	CASSYGQTMNTEALF
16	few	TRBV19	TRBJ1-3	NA	TGTGCCAGTAGATCCGGGACGTTTAGCTCTGGAAACACCATATATTTT	CASRSGTFSSGNTIYF
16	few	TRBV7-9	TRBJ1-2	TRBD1	TGTGCCAGCAGCCCTGTGGGACAGGGTGCGAGCTATGGCTACACCTTC	CASSPVGQGASYGYTF
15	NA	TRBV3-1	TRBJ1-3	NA	TGTGCCAGCAGCCGGAGGGGGAGCTCTGGAAACACCATATATTTT	CASSRRGSSGNTIYF
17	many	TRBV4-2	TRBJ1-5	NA	TGTGCCAGCAGCCAAGAACGACACAGCCTTAGCAATCAGCCCCAGCATTTT	CASSQERHSLSNQPQHF
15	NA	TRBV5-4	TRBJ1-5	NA	TGTGCCAGCAGCCCACTCCGACGGAACAATCAGCCCCAGCATTTT	CASSPLRRNNQPQHF
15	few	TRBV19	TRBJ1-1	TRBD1	TGTGCCAGTACCTTCCGACAGGGATTAGTGACTGAAGCTTTCTTT	CASTFRQGLVTEAFF
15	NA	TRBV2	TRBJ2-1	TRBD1	TGTGACAGCAGTCATCCGGGACAGGGAAGAGATGAGCAGTTCTTC	CDSSHPGQGRDEQFF
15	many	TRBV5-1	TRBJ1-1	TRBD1	TGCGCCAGCAGCGGACAGGCCTCGCAGGCAGCTAAAGCTTTCTTT	CASSGQASQAAKAFF
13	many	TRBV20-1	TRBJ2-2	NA	TGCAGTGCTGACGGGGCCTACACCGGGGAGCTGTTTTTT	CSADGAYTGELFF
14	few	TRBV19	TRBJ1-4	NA	TGTGCCAGTAGTACCCGCTTAGGAAATGAAAAACTGTTTTTT	CASSTRLGNEKLFF
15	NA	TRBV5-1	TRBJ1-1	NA	TGCGCCAGCAGGGTGGGGACCAACGTCGGCACTGAAGCTTTCTTT	CASRVGTNVGTEAFF
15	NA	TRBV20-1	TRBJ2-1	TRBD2	TGCAGTGCTAGGCCAGCGGGGGGCCCCTACAATGAGAAGTTCTTC	CSARPAGGPYNEKFF
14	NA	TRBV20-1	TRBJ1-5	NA	TGCAGTGCCTACGGCCAGGGAGGTTCTCAGCCCCAGCATTTT	CSAYGQGGSQPQHF
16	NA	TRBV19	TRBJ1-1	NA	TGTGCCAGTAGTATAGCGCAAGGACGGATGAAAACTGAAGCTTTCTTT	CASSIAQGRMKTEAFF
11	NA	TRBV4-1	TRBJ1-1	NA	TGCGCCAGCAGCCCGGCCGCAAAGGCTTTCTTT	CASSPAAKAFF
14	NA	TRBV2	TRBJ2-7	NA	TGTGCCAGCAGTGATTTGAGGGTGACCTACGAGCAGTACTTC	CASSDLRVTYEQYF
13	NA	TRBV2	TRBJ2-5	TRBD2	TGTGCCAGCCTCCCCGCGGGAGCGGAGACCGAGTACTTC	CASLPAGAETEYF
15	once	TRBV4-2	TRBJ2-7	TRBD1	TGTGCCAGCGGCCAAGTATCAGGGGGCGCCTACGAGCAGTACTTC	CASGQVSGGAYEQYF
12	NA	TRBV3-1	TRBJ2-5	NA	TGTGCCAGCACCCAAGAGGGGGAGACCCAGTGCTTC	CASTQEGETQCF
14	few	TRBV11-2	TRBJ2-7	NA	TGTGCCAGCAGCGTGACAGTTATTATTTCCGAGCAGTACTTC	CASSVTVIISEQYF
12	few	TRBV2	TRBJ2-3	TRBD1	TGTGCCAGCAGTGGACAGGGGGATACGCAGTATTTT	CASSGQGDTQYF
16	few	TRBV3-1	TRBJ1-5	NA	TGTGCCAGCAGCCAAGGAGCAGGGGATAGCAATCAGCCCCAGCATTTT	CASSQGAGDSNQPQHF
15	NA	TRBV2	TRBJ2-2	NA	TGTGCCAGCAGTTACGACTTACCCCCCGGCGGGGAGCTGTTTTTT	CASSYDLPPGGELFF
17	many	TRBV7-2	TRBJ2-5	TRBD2	TGTGCCAGCAGCTCAGGGATAGCGGGGGGCCCTGGAGGGACCCAGTACTTC	CASSSGIAGGPGGTQYF
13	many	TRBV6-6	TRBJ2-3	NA	TGTGCCAGCAGTTACGATCCCACAGATACGCAGTATTTT	CASSYDPTDTQYF
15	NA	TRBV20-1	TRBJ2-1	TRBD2	TGCAGTGCTTCGACTAGCCGGAGCTCCTACAATGAGCAGTTCTTC	CSASTSRSSYNEQFF
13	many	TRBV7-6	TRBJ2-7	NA	TGTGCCAGCAGCTTAAGTAGAGGCTACGAGCAGTACTTC	CASSLSRGYEQYF
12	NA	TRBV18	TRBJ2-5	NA	TGTGCCAGCTCACGCCGTCAAGAGACCCAGTACTTC	CASSRRQETQYF